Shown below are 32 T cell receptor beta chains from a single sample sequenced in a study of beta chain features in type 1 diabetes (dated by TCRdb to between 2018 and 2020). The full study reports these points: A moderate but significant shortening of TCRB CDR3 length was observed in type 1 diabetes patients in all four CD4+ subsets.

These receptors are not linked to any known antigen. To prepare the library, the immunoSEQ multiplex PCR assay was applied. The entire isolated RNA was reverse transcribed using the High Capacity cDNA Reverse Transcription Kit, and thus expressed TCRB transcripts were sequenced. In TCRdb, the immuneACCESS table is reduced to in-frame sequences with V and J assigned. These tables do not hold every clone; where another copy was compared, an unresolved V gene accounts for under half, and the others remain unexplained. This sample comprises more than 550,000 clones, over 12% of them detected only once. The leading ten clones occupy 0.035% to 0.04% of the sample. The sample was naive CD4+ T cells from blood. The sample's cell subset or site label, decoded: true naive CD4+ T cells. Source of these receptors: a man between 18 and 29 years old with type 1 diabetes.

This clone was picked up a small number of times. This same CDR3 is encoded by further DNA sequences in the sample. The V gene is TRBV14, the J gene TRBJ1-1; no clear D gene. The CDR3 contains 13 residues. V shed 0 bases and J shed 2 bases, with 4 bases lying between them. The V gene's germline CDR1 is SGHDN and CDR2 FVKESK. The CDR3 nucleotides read TGTGCCAGCAGCCAAGATCGCAACACTGAAGCTTTCTTT. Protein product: CASSQDRNTEAFF.

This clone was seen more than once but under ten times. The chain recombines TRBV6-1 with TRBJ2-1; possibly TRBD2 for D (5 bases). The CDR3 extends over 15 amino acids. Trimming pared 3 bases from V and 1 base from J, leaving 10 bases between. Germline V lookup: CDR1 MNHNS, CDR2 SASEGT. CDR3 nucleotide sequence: TGTGCCAGCAGTGAGGGAGCGGATTCCTACAATGAGCAGTTCTTC. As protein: CASSEGADSYNEQFF.

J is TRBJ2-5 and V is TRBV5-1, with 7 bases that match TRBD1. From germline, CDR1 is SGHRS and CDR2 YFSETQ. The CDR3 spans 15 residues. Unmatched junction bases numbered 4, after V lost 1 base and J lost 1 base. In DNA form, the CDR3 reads TGCGCCAGCAGCTTGATGACAGGGACCCAAGAGACCCAGTACTTC. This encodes CASSLMTGTQETQYF.

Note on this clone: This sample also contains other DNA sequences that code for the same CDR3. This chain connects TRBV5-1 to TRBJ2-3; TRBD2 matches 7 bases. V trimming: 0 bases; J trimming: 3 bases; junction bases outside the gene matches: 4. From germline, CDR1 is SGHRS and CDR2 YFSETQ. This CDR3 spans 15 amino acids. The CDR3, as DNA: TGCGCCAGCAGCTTGGGAGGCGGGAGTACAGATACGCAGTATTTT. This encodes CASSLGGGSTDTQYF. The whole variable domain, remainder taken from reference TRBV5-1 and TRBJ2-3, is KAGVTQTPRYLIKTRGQQVTLSCSPISGHRSVSWYQQTPGQGLQFLFEYFSETQRNKGNFPGRFSGRQFSNSRSEMNVSTLELGDSALYLCASSLGGGSTDTQYFGPGTRLTVL.

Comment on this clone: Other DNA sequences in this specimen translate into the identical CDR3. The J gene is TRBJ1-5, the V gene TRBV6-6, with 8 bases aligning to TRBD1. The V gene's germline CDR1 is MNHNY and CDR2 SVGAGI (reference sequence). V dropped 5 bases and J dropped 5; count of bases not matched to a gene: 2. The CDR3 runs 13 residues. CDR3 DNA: TGTGCCAGCAGTACGACAGGGGATCAGCCCCAGCATTTT. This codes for CASSTTGDQPQHF.

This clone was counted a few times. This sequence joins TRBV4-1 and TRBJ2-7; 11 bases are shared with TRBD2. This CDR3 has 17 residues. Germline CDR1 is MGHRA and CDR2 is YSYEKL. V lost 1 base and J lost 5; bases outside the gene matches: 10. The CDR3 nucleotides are TGCGCCAGCAGCCAAGCGGTGGTCGCTAGCGGGAGGAACGAGCAGTACTTC. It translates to CASSQAVVASGRNEQYF.

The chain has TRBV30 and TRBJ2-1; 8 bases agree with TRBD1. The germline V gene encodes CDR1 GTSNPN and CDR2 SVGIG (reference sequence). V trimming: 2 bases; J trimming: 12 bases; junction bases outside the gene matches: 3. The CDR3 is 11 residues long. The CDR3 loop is CAWSSQGAQFF. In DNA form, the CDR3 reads TGTGCCTGGAGTTCCCAGGGGGCGCAGTTCTTC.

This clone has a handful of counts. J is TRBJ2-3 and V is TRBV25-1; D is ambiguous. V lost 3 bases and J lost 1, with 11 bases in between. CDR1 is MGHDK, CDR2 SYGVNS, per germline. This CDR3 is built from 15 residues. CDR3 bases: TGTGCCAGCAGTGAGGCGAGGTTTCGCACAGATACGCAGTATTTT. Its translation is CASSEARFRTDTQYF.

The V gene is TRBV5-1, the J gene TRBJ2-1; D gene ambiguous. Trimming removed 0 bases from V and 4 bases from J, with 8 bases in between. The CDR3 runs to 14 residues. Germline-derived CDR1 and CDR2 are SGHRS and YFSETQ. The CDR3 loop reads CASSLATAYNEQFF. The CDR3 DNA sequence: TGCGCCAGCAGCTTGGCGACCGCATACAATGAGCAGTTCTTC. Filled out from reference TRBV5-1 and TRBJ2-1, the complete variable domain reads KAGVTQTPRYLIKTRGQQVTLSCSPISGHRSVSWYQQTPGQGLQFLFEYFSETQRNKGNFPGRFSGRQFSNSRSEMNVSTLELGDSALYLCASSLATAYNEQFFGPGTRLTVL.

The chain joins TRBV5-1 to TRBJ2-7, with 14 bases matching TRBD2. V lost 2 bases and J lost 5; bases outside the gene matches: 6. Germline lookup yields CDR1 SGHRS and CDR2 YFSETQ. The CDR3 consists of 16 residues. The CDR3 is CASSLPTTSGRDEQYF. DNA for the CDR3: TGCGCCAGCAGCTTACCGACGACTAGCGGGAGGGACGAGCAGTACTTC.

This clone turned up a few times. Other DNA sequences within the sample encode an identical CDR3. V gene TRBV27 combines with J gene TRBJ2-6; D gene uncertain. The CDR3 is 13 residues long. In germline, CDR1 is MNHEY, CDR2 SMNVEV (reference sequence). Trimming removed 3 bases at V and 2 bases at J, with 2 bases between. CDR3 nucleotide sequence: TGTGCCAGCAGTTTCGCTGGGGCCAACGTCCTGACTTTC. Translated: CASSFAGANVLTF.

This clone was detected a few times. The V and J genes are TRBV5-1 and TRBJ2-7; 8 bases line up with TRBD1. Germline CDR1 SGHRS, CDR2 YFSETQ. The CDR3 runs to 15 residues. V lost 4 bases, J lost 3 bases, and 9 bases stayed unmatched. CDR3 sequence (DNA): TGCGCCAGCAGCCTTCAGGGGGCTCTAAACTACGAGCAGTACTTC. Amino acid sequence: CASSLQGALNYEQYF.

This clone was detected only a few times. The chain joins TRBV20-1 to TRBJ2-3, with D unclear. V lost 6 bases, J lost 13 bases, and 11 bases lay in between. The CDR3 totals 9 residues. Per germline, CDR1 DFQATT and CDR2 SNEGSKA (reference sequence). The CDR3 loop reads CSAPSVEYF. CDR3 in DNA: TGCAGTGCGCCGAGCGTAGAGTATTTT.

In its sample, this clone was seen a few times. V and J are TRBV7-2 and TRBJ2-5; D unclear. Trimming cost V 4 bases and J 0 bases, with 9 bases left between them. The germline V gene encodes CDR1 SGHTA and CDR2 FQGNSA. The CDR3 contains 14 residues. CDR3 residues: CASSSRTYQETQYF. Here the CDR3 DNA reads TGTGCCAGCAGCTCCCGGACCTACCAAGAGACCCAGTACTTC.

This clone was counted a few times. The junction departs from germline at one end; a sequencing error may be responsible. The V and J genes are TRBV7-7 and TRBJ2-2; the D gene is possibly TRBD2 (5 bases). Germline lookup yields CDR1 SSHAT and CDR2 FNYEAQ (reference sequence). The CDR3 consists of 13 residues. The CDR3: CASSLRGIGELFF. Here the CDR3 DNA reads TGTGCTAGCAGCTTACGGGGAATCGGGGAGCTGTTTTTT.

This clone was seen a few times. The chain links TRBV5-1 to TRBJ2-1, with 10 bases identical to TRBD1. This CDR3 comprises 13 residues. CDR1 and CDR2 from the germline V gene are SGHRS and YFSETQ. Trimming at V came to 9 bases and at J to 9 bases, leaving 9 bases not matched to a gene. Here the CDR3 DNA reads TGCGCCACCATGGGACAGGGGTCCAGTGAGCAGTTCTTC. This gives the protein CATMGQGSSEQFF.

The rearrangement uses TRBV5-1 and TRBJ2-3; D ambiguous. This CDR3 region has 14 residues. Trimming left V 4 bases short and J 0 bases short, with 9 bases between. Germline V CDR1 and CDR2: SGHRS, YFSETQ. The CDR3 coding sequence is TGCGCCAGCAGCCGACCCGACAGCACAGATACGCAGTATTTT. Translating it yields CASSRPDSTDTQYF.

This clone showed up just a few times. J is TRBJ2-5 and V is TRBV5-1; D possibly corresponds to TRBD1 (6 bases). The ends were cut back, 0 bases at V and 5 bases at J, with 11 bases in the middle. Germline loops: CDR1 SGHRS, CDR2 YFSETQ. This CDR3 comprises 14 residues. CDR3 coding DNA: TGCGCCAGCAGCTTGGCAGCAGGGGCGGAGACCCAGTACTTC. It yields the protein CASSLAAGAETQYF.

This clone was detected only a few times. The CDR3 DNA is TGCGCCAGCAGCTTGGGGGCAGGGCGAGGGGCTCTTGCCCAGACCCAGTACTTC. Protein product: CASSLGAGRGALAQTQYF. The chain employs TRBV5-1 and TRBJ2-5; D possibly matches TRBD1 or TRBD2 (5 bases each). There are 18 residues in the CDR3. Germline V lookup: CDR1 SGHRS, CDR2 YFSETQ. Trimming left V 0 bases short and J 6 bases short, with 24 bases between.

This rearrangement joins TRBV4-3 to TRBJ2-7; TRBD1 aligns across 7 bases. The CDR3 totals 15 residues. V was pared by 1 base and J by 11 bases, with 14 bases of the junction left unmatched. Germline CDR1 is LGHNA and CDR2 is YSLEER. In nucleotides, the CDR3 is TGCGCCAGCAGCCAAGTCAACAACAGGGGCGGTAACGAGTACTTC. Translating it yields CASSQVNNRGGNEYF.

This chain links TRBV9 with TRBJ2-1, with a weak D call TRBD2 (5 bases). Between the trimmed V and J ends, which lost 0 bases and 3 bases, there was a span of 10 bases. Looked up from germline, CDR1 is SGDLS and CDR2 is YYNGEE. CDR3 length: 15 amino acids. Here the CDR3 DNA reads TGTGCCAGCAGCGTAGAGCCGGGGTACTACAATGAGCAGTTCTTC. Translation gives CASSVEPGYYNEQFF. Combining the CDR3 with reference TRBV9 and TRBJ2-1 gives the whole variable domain DSGVTQTPKHLITATGQRVTLRCSPRSGDLSVYWYQQSLDQGLQFLIQYYNGEERAKGNILERFSAQQFPDLHSELNLSSLELGDSALYFCASSVEPGYYNEQFFGPGTRLTVL.

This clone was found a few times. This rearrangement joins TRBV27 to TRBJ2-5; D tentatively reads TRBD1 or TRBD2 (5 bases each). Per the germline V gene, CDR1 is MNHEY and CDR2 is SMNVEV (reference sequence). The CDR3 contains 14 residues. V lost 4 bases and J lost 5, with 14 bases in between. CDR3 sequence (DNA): TGTGCCAGCAGTTATACGGGGCTGGGGGAGACCCAGTACTTC. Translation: CASSYTGLGETQYF.

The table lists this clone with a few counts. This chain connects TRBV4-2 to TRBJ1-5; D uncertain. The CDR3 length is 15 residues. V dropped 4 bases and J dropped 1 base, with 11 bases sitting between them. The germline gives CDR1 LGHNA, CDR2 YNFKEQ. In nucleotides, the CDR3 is TGTGCCAGCAGCCTGAGGGCGGCCAGCAATCAGCCCCAGCATTTT. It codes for CASSLRAASNQPQHF.

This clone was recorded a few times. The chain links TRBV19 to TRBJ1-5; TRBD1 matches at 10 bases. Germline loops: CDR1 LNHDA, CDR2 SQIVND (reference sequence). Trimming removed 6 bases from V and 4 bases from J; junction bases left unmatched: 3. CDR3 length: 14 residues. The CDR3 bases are TGTGCCAGTAGCGACAGGGGGCCGAATCAGCCCCAGCATTTT. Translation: CASSDRGPNQPQHF. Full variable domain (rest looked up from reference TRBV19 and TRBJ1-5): DGGITQSPKYLFRKEGQNVTLSCEQNLNHDAMYWYRQDPGQGLRLIYYSQIVNDFQKGDIAEGYSVSREKKESFPLTVTSAQKNPTAFYLCASSDRGPNQPQHFGDGTRLSIL.

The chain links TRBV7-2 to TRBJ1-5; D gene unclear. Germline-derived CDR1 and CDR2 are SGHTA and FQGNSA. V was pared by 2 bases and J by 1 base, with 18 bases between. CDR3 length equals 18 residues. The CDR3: CASSLKLSVIPSNQPQHF. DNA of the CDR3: TGTGCCAGCAGCTTAAAGCTTTCGGTGATCCCGAGCAATCAGCCCCAGCATTTT.

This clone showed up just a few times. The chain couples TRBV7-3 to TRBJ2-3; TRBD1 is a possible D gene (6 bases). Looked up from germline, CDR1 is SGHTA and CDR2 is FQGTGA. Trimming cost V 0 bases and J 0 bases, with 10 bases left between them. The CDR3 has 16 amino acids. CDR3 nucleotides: TGTGCCAGCAGCTTAACGATGACAGGTAGCACAGATACGCAGTATTTT. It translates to CASSLTMTGSTDTQYF.

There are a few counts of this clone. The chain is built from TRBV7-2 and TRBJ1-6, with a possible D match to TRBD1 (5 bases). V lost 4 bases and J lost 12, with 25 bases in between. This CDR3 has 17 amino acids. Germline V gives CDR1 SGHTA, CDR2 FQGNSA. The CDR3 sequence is CASSSYAGQDRRRPLHF. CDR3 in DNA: TGTGCCAGCAGCTCCTACGCCGGACAAGATCGGCGCAGACCCCTCCACTTT.

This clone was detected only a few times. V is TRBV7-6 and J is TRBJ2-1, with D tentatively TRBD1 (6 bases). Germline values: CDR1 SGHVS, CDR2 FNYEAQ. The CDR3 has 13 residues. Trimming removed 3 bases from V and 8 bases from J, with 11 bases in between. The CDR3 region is CASSFTGTDEQFF. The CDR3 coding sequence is TGTGCCAGCAGCTTTACAGGGACCGATGAGCAGTTCTTC.

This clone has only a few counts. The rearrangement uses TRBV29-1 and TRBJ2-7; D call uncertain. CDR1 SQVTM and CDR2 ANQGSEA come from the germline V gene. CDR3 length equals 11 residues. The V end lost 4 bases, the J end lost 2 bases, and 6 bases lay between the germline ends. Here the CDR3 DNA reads TGCAGCGTTGGTTACCCCTACGAGCAGTACTTC. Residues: CSVGYPYEQYF.

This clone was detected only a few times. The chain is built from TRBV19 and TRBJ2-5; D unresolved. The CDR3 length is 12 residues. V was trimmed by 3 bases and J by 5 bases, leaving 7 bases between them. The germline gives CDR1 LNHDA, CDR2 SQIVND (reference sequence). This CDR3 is CASSMDRETQYF. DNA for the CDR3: TGTGCCAGTAGTATGGACCGGGAGACCCAGTACTTC.

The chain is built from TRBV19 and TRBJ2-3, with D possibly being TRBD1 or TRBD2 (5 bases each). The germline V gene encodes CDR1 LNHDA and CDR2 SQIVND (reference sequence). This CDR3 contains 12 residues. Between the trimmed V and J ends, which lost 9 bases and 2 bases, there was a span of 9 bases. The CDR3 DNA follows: TGTGCCAGCGGGGACCTCACAGATACGCAGTATTTT. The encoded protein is CASGDLTDTQYF.

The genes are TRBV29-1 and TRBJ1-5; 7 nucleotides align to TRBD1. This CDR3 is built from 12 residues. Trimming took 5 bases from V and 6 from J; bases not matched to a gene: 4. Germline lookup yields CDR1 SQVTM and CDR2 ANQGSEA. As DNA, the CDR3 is TGCAGCGTTAGAACAGGGGCTCAGCCCCAGCATTTT. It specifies CSVRTGAQPQHF.